This T cell receptor beta chain was captured by sequencing in a study of T cell repertoires in cytomegalovirus infection. Study-wide findings and caveats: Cumulative public TCR beta family frequency identified CMV carriers with the relevant HLA. HLA-C-restricted CMV-specific TCR beta clonotypes were dominant in the ex vivo response.

V lost 3 bases to trimming and J lost 0 bases; unmatched junction nucleotides: 5. The length of the CDR3 is 17 residues. Germline-derived CDR1 and CDR2 are SEHNR and FQNEAQ (reference sequence). This clonotype was seen at least ten times. Its specificity is not known. In TCRdb, the reads were re-called with MiXCR into one record per CDR3 protein. The sample shows 250,000 to 400,000 distinct CDR3 sequences, around 25% of them seen only once. The V call is TRBV7-9, the J call TRBJ2-6; 7 bases line up with TRBD1. The receptor was isolated from a human donor in good health (CMV status not recorded). Some clones in this sample may be carry-over from other donors' samples. This specimen consisted of cultured PBMCs, obtained from culture after CMV antigen stimulation. DNA of the CDR3: TGTGCCAGCAGCTTGGGGGACAGCGGCTCTGGGGCCAACGTCCTGACTTTC. The encoded protein is CASSLGDSGSGANVLTF.